This TCR beta chain was recorded in a study of T cell responses to AZD1222 COVID-19 vaccine. Study-level points and caveats: Unmutated regions of variants are reportedly targeted by nearly half of spike-specific TCRs.

Clones were sequenced by immunoSEQ multiplex PCR, and TCRdb holds only the in-frame ones, with some missing. This sample yields approximately 160,000 clones, of which 90% to 95% are seen a single time; roughly 5.5% belongs to the top ten. The V segment lost 2 bases and the J segment 1 base; nucleotides outside the gene matches: 5. CDR1 is MNHNY, CDR2 SVGAGI, per germline (reference sequence). This CDR3 spans 16 amino acids. About this clone itself: Antigen specificity is unknown.

Here the sequenced sample was peripheral blood, taken 28 days after the second AZD1222 dose. The clonotype comes from an adult who received the AZD1222 COVID-19 vaccine. V is TRBV6-6 and J is TRBJ2-3; 8 bases agree with TRBD2. This CDR3 is CASSYIPAGGTDTQYF. CDR3 coding DNA: TGTGCCAGCAGTTACATACCAGCGGGAGGCACAGATACGCAGTATTTT.